This T cell receptor (beta chain) was identified in a study of CD4+ T cells in melanoma. This CDR3 spans 13 amino acids. V trimming: 8 bases; J trimming: 2 bases; junction bases outside the gene matches: 3. In germline, CDR1 is LNHDA, CDR2 SQIVND (reference sequence). This table comes from immunoSEQ multiplex PCR, and its TCRdb copy is limited to in-frame clones, with some not included. The sample records around 100,000 clones, about nine tenths being singletons. This TCR was recovered from a human donor with melanoma. The sample taken for sequencing was peripheral blood. The rearrangement joins TRBV19 to TRBJ2-1, with 7 bases that match TRBD1. CDR3 sequence reads: CASSGTAYNEQFF. In DNA, the CDR3 is TGTGCCAGTTCTGGGACAGCCTACAATGAGCAGTTCTTC.